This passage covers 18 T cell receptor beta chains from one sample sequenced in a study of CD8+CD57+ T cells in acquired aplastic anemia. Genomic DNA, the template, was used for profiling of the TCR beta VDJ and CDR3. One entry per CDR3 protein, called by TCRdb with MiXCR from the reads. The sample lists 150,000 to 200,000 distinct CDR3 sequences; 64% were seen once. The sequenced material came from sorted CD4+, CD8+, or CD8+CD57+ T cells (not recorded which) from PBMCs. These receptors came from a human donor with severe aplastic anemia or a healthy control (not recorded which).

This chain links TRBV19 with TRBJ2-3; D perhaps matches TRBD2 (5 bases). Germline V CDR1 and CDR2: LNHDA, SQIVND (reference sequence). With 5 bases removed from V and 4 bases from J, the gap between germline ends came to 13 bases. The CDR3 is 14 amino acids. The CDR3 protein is CASSVALPPDTQYF. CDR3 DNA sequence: TGTGCCAGTAGTGTAGCGCTCCCCCCAGATACGCAGTATTTT.

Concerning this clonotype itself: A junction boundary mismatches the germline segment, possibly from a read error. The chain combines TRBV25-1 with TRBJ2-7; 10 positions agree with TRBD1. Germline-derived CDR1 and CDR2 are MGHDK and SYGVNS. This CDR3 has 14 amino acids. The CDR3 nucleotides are TGCGCCAGCAGCACAGGGACAGGGGTCGACGAGCGGTACTTC. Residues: CASSTGTGVDERYF.

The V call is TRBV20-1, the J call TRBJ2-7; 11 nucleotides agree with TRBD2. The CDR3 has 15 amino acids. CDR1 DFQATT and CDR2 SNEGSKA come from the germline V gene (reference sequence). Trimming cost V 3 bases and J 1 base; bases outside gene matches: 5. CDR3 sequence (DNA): TGCAGTGCTAGCGGGACTAGCGGTTCTTCCTACGAGCAGTACTTC. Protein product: CSASGTSGSSYEQYF.

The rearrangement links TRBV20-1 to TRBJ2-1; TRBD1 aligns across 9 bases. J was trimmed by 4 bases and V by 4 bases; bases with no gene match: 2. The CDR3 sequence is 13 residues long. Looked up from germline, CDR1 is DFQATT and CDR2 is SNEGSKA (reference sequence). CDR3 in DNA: TGCAGTGCTACGACAGGGGGGTACAATGAGCAGTTCTTC. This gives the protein CSATTGGYNEQFF.

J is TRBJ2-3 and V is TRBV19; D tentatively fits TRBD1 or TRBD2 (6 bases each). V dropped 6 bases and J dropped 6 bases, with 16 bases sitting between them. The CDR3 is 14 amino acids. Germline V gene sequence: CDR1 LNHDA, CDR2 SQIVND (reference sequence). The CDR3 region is CASSHLGGTDTQYF. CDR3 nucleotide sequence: TGTGCCAGTAGCCACCTAGGGGGGACGGATACGCAGTATTTT.

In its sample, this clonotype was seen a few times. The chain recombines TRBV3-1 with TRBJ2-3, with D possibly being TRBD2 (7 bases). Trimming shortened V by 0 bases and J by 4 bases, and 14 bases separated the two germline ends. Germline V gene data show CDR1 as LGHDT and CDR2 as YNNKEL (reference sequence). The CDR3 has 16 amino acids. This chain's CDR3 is CASSQEFGGAPDTQYF. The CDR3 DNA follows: TGTGCCAGCAGCCAAGAATTTGGGGGGGCGCCAGATACGCAGTATTTT.

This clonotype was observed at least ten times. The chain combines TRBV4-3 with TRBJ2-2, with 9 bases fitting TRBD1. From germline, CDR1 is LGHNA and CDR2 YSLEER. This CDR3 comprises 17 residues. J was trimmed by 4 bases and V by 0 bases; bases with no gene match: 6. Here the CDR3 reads CASSQDGDRAATGELFF. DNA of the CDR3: TGCGCCAGCAGCCAAGATGGGGACAGGGCGGCCACCGGGGAGCTGTTTTTT.

CDR3 DNA sequence: TGTGCCAGCGCGGGACAGGTGAACACCGGGGAGCTGTTTTTT. Translating gives CASAGQVNTGELFF. V is TRBV2 and J is TRBJ2-2, with 8 bases aligning to TRBD1. The ends lost 8 bases at V and 1 base at J; junction bases unmatched: 3. CDR1 is SNHLY, CDR2 FYNNEI, per germline. The CDR3 has 14 amino acids.

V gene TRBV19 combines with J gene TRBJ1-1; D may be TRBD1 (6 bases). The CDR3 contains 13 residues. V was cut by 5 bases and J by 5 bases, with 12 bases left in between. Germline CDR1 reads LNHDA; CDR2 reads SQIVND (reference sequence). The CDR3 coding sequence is TGTGCCAGTAGTTTTGGGGGCCAGACTGAAGCTTTCTTT. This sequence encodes CASSFGGQTEAFF.

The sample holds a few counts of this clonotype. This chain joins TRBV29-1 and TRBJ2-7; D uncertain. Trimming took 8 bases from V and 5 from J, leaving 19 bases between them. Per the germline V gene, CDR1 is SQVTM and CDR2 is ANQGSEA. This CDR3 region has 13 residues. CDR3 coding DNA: TGCAGCTGGAGAGAGTCCGGTCAGGACGAGCAGTACTTC. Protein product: CSWRESGQDEQYF.

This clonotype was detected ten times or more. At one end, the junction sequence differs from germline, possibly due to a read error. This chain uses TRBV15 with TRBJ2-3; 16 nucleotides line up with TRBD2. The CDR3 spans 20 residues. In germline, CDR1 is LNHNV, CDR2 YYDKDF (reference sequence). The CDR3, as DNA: TGTGCCACCAGCGGAGAAATCGGGACTAGCGGGGGGGCGTCATCCGATACGCAGTATTTT. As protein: CATSGEIGTSGGASSDTQYF.

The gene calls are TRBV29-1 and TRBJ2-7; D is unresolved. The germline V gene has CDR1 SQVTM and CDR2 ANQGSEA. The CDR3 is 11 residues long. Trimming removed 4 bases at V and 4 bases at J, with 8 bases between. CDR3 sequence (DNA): TGCAGCGTTGGGCGAGCGTACGAGCAGTACTTC. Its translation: CSVGRAYEQYF.

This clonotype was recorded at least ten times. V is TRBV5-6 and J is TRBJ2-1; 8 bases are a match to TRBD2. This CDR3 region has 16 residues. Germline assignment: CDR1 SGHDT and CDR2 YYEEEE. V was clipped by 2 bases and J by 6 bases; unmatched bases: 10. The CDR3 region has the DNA TGTGCCAGCAGCTTCGCCGGGACTAGAATCGGCAATGAGCAGTTCTTC. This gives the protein CASSFAGTRIGNEQFF.

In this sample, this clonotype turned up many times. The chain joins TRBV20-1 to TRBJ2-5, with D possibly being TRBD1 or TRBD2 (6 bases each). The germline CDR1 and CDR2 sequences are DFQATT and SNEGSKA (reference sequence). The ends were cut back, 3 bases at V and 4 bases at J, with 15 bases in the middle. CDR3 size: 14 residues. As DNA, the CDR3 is TGCAGTGCTAGGGAGGGGGGCGCCGGAGAGACCCAGTACTTC. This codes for CSAREGGAGETQYF.

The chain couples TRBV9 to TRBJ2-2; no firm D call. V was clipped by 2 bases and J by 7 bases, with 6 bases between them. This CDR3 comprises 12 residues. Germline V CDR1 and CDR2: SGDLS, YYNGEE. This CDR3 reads CASSVARGELFF. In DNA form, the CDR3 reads TGTGCCAGCAGCGTGGCCCGCGGGGAGCTGTTTTTT.

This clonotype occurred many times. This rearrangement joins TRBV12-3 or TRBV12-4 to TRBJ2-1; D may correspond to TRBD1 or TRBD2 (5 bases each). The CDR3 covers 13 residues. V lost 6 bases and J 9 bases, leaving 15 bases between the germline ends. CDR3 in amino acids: CASSPQGAGEQFF. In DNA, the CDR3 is TGTGCCAGCAGCCCCCAGGGAGCAGGTGAGCAGTTCTTC.

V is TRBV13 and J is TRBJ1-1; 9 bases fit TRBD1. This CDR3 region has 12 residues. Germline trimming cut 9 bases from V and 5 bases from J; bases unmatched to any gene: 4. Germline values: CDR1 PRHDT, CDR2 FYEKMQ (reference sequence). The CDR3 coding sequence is TGTGCCAGTATGACAGGGGGGACTGAAGCTTTCTTT. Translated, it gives CASMTGGTEAFF.

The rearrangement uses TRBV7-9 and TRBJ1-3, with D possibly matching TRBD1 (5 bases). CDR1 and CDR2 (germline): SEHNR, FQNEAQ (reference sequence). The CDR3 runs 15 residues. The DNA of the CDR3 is TGTGCTCGCTCTAGGGACGGCGGATCTGGAAACACCATATATTTT. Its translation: CARSRDGGSGNTIYF.